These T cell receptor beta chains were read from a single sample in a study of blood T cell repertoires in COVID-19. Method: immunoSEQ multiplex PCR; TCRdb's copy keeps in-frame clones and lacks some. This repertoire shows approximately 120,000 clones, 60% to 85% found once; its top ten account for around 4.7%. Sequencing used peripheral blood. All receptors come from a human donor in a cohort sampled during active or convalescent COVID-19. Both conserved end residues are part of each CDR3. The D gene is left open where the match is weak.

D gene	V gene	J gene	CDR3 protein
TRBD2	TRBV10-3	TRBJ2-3	CAISESPGGQDSDTQYF
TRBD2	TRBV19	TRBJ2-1	CASTTSGSARNNEQFF
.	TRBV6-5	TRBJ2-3	CASSYLRIADTQYF
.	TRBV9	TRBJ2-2	CASSVQGVGTGELFF
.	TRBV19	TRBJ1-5	CASSARSGNQPQHF
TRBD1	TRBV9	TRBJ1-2	CASSRQGFGYTF
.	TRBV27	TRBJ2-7	CASSLTVSSPPYEQYF
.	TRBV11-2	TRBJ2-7	CASSPLYWRNSYEQYF
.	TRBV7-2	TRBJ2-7	CASSSQGQIYEQYF
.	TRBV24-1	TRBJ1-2	CATSGGGESNYGYTF
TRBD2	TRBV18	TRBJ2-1	CASSPLAGGRNEQFF
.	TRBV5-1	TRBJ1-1	CASSPEGRVNTEAFF
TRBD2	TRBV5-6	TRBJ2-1	CASSLAKTSGGADEQFF
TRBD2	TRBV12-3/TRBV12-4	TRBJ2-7	CASGRGGVYEQYF
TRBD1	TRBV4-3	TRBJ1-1	CASSPGTGNTEAFF
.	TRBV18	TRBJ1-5	CASSDSARANQPQHF
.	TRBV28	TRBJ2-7	CASFPDSQRIYEQYF
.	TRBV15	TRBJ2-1	CATSSGLISKGNEQFF
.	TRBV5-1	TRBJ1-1	CVSKVQANTEAFF
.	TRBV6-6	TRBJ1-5	CASSPGGVNQPQHF
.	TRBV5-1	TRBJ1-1	CASSGGMNTEAFF
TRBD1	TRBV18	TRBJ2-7	CASSLSGTGKHYEQYF
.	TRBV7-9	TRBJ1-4	CASSLGRSTNEKLFF
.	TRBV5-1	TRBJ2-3	CASSQNTDTQYF
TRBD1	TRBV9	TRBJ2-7	CASSVATGTASYEQYF
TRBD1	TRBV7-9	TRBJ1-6	CASRPPGQGVADNSPLHF
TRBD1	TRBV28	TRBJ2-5	CASRNRGFGETQYF
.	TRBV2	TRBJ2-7	CASRERQVRSYEQYF
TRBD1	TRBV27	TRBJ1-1	CASSLRGAGGAYTEAFF
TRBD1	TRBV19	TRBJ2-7	CASSIQGAHREQYF
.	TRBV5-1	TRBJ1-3	CASSLGQTSGNTIYF
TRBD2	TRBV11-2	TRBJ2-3	CASSLTSGRATDTQYF
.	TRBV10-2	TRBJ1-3	CASSQYGQSSGNTIYF
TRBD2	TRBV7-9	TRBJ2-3	CASSQGAGRTDTQYF
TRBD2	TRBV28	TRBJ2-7	CASRNGLAGTYEQYF
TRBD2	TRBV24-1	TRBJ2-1	CAPRLGAGGAGNEQFF
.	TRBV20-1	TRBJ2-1	CSASYPESYNEQFF
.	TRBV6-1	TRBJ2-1	CASSEALDKTPYNEQFF
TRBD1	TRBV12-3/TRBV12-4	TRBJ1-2	CASSRDRQHYTF
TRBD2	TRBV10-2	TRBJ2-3	CASSDVAGAPTDTQYF
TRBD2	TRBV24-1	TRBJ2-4	CATGDYENIQYF
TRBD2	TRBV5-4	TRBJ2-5	CASSFSGGVGTQYF
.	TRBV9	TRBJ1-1	CASSVAQLNTEAFF
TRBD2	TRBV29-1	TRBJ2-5	CSVWRLADNPETQYF
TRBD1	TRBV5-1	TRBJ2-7	CASSPTGTGDSYEQYF
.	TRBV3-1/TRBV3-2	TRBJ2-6	CASSLSSGANVLTF
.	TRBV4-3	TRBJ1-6	CASSRNFRGNSPLHF
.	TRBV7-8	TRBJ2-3	CASSRRGLLQGADTQYF
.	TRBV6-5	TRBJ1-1	CASRPTTFMNTEAFF
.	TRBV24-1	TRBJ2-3	CATSDLRDSTDTQYF
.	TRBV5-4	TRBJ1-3	CASSRDMSSGNTIYF
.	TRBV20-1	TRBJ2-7	CSASFPAAYEQYF
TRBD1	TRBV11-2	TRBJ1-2	CASSSTGTNYGYTF
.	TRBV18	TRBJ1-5	CASSPNSNQPQHF
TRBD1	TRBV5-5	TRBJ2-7	CASSLAGQASWSAYEQYF